The rows below give T cell receptor beta chains drawn from one sample of a study of T-cell memory formation after mild COVID-19. TCRdb re-called the 5' RACE reads through MiXCR, storing one row per CDR3 protein. Of 150,000 or so distinct CDR3 sequences listed, approximately 25% are singletons. Sequenced: PBMCs or a T cell subset sorted from them (not recorded which). The source is an adult woman who had mild COVID-19 (a few samples of this study predate the infection). Cell type and time point are not known. The CDR3 runs from the conserved cysteine through the conserved F or W. D genes are given only for firm matches. Clone size is given for some rows only: seen once, a few or many times, or a class if the clone is expanded.

>-|-|TRBJ2-6|TRBV9|18
CASSVDGRAPGGANVLTF
TGTGCCAGCAGCGTAGATGGTAGGGCGCCGGGTGGGGCCAACGTCCTGACTTTC
>-|few|TRBJ2-3|TRBV11-2|14
CASSAVGGTDTQYF
TGTGCCAGCAGCGCGGTAGGAGGCACAGATACGCAGTATTTT
>-|-|TRBJ1-1|TRBV10-3|11
CAIRAGAEAFF
TGTGCCATCAGGGCGGGGGCTGAAGCTTTCTTT
>-|-|TRBJ1-1|TRBV7-3|16
CASSPEAGLATSEAFF
TGTGCCAGCAGCCCTGAGGCAGGGTTGGCCACATCGGAAGCTTTCTTT
>-|few|TRBJ2-1|TRBV12-3/TRBV12-4|13
CASSLLGGVLQFF
TGTGCCAGCAGTTTATTAGGGGGAGTGTTGCAATTCTTC
>-|many|TRBJ2-3|TRBV6-2/TRBV6-3|14
CASSYGSSVDTQYF
TGTGCCAGCAGTTACGGGTCGAGTGTGGATACGCAGTATTTT
>-|few|TRBJ2-5|TRBV11-2|13
CASSLDQQETQYF
TGTGCCAGCAGCTTGGACCAGCAAGAGACCCAGTACTTC
>-|-|TRBJ2-3|TRBV12-3/TRBV12-4|14
CASTPDSSTDTQYF
TGTGCCAGCACCCCGGACAGTAGCACAGATACGCAGTATTTT
>TRBD1|-|TRBJ1-2|TRBV27|15
CASRGQGFSNYGYTF
TGTGCCAGCAGGGGACAGGGATTTTCAAACTATGGCTACACCTTC
>TRBD1|-|TRBJ1-2|TRBV20-1|12
CSAMTGYNGYTF
TGCAGTGCTATGACAGGGTATAATGGCTACACCTTC
>-|-|TRBJ1-2|TRBV9|14
CASSAGGTNYGYTF
TGTGCCAGCAGCGCCGGTGGAACTAACTATGGCTACACCTTC
>TRBD2|few|TRBJ2-5|TRBV7-6|14
CASSLLAVQETQYF
TGTGCCAGCAGCTTACTAGCGGTCCAAGAGACCCAGTACTTC
>-|-|TRBJ2-7|TRBV6-2/TRBV6-3|11
CASSHPYEQYF
TGTGCCAGCAGTCACCCCTACGAGCAGTACTTC
>TRBD2|-|TRBJ2-1|TRBV7-2|16
CASSFTGLAATNEQFF
TGTGCCAGCAGCTTCACGGGACTAGCGGCAACCAATGAGCAGTTCTTC
>-|-|TRBJ1-1|TRBV20-1|13
CSARDGANTEAFF
TGCAGTGCTAGAGATGGGGCGAACACTGAAGCTTTCTTT
>-|-|TRBJ1-6|TRBV27|16
CASSSPRMGGNSPLHF
TGTGCCAGCAGTTCGCCTAGAATGGGGGGTAATTCACCCCTCCACTTT
>-|few|TRBJ2-2|TRBV2|14
CASSEVNLGEELFF
TGTGCCAGCAGTGAGGTTAACCTCGGCGAGGAGCTGTTTTTT
>TRBD1|many|TRBJ2-3|TRBV20-1|17
CSARPLQEQGGTDTQYF
TGCAGTGCTAGACCACTACAAGAGCAGGGGGGCACAGATACGCAGTATTTT
>-|-|TRBJ2-1|TRBV11-2|12
CASSFSGVEQFF
TGTGCCAGCAGCTTTTCCGGGGTTGAGCAGTTCTTC
>TRBD2|-|TRBJ2-7|TRBV5-1|14
CASSWAGGHNEQYF
TGCGCCAGCAGCTGGGCGGGAGGGCATAACGAGCAGTACTTC
>-|-|TRBJ1-6|TRBV4-3|15
CASSQDQGRDSPLHF
TGCGCCAGCAGCCAAGATCAGGGTAGGGATTCACCCCTCCACTTT
>TRBD2|-|TRBJ2-5|TRBV5-6|14
CASSLGGVRETQYF
TGTGCCAGCAGCCTGGGGGGGGTGAGGGAGACCCAGTACTTC
>-|many|TRBJ2-2|TRBV15|16
CATSRDRQPNTGELFF
TGTGCCACCAGCAGAGATCGACAGCCGAACACCGGGGAGCTGTTTTTT
>TRBD1|-|TRBJ1-6|TRBV7-9|14
CASSPGQGFSPLHF
TGTGCCAGCAGCCCGGGACAGGGGTTTTCACCCCTCCACTTT
>TRBD2|-|TRBJ2-1|TRBV20-1|14
CSASSLAGYNEQFF
TGCAGTGCTAGTAGTCTAGCGGGGTACAATGAGCAGTTCTTC
>TRBD1|-|TRBJ1-2|TRBV7-8|16
CASSPDRGRFNYGYTF
TGTGCCAGCAGCCCGGACAGGGGAAGATTCAACTATGGCTACACCTTC
>TRBD2|few|TRBJ2-1|TRBV27|13
CASSFGLADEQFF
TGTGCCAGCAGTTTTGGACTAGCGGACGAGCAGTTCTTC
>-|few|TRBJ2-3|TRBV5-1|16
CASSLEASGRTDTQYF
TGCGCCAGCAGCTTGGAAGCTTCCGGGCGCACAGATACGCAGTATTTT
>-|-|TRBJ1-1|TRBV9|15
CASSERGGLVTEAFF
TGTGCCAGCAGCGAAAGAGGGGGGCTGGTCACTGAAGCTTTCTTT
>-|-|TRBJ2-5|TRBV6-5|15
CASSYCRVWRETQYF
TGTGCCAGCAGTTACTGCAGGGTTTGGAGAGAGACCCAGTACTTC
>-|-|TRBJ2-3|TRBV6-2/TRBV6-3|14
CAISTRRDTDTQYF
TGTGCCATCTCGACCCGGCGGGACACAGATACGCAGTATTTT
>TRBD1|-|TRBJ2-3|TRBV11-3|14
CASSLRTGEDTQYF
TGTGCCAGCAGCTTAAGGACAGGGGAGGATACGCAGTATTTT
>-|-|TRBJ2-5|TRBV9|15
CASSVDLQGEETQYF
TGTGCCAGCAGCGTAGACCTACAGGGTGAGGAGACCCAGTACTTC
>-|-|TRBJ2-1|TRBV18|15
CASSYGQPNYNEQFF
TGTGCCAGCTCATACGGACAGCCCAACTACAATGAGCAGTTCTTC
>-|-|TRBJ2-1|TRBV7-9|13
CASSKGSYNEQFF
TGTGCCAGCAGCAAGGGCTCCTACAATGAGCAGTTCTTC
>TRBD1|few|TRBJ1-5|TRBV20-1|14
CSARLRDSDQPQHF
TGCAGTGCTAGACTACGGGACAGCGATCAGCCCCAGCATTTT
>TRBD2|-|TRBJ2-3|TRBV7-9|15
CASSQLAANTDTQYF
TGTGCCAGCAGCCAACTAGCGGCGAACACAGATACGCAGTATTTT
>-|few|TRBJ1-1|TRBV9|15
CASTTEGGRITEAFF
TGTGCCAGCACCACAGAAGGGGGGAGGATCACTGAAGCTTTCTTT
>-|few|TRBJ2-7|TRBV10-3|14
CAIRKVVNSYEQYF
TGTGCCATCAGGAAAGTGGTGAATTCCTACGAGCAGTACTTC
>-|few|TRBJ2-7|TRBV4-3|15
CASSLQEASGDEQYF
TGCGCCAGCAGCCTCCAGGAGGCCAGCGGCGACGAGCAGTACTTC
>-|-|TRBJ2-1|TRBV20-1|13
CSASTSSYNEQFF
TGCAGTGCGTCGACTAGTTCCTACAATGAGCAGTTCTTC